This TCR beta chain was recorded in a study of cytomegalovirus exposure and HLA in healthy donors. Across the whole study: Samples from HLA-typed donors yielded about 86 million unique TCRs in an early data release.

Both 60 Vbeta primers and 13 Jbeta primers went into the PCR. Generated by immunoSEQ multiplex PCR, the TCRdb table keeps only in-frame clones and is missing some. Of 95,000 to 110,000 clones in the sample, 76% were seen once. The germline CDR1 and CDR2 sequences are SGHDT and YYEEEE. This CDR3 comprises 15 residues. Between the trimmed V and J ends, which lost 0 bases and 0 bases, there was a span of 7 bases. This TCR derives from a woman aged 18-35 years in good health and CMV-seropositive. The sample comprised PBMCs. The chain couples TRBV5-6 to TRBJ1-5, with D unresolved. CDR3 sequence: CASSLGRYSNQPQHF. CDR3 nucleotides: TGTGCCAGCAGCTTGGGGAGATATAGCAATCAGCCCCAGCATTTT.